These T cell receptor beta chains were read from a single sample in a study of T-cell reconstitution after alpha-beta-depleted transplantation in children. TCRdb ran MiXCR on the PCR reads and lists one entry per CDR3 protein. The sample contains about 110,000 distinct CDR3 sequences, roughly 23% of which appear only once. The specimen was PBMCs, mostly from graft donor cells, collected 180 days after TCRalphabeta/CD19-depleted stem cell transplant. Receptors were obtained from a male patient aged 2 to 9 who had a stem cell transplant for chronic granulomatous disease, so the T cells may come from the graft donor. CDR3s include the opening cysteine and the closing phenylalanine or tryptophan. Fields, in order: V gene, J gene, CDR3 length, D gene, clone size, CDR3 protein, CDR3 DNA. The D gene is left open where the match is weak. Some rows have no size entry. The others give once, few or many, or a class for an expanded clone.

>TRBV15|TRBJ2-1|16|.|.
CATSKLGLGPENEQFF
TGTGCCACCAGCAAGTTGGGACTGGGACCGGAGAATGAGCAGTTCTTC
>TRBV28|TRBJ1-1|14|TRBD1|few
CASSPQGGTTEAFF
TGTGCCAGCAGCCCACAGGGGGGGACCACTGAAGCTTTCTTT
>TRBV10-2|TRBJ2-3|15|TRBD1|.
CASSTGQGSTDTQYF
TGCGCCAGCAGCACCGGACAGGGTAGCACAGATACGCAGTATTTT
>TRBV5-1|TRBJ2-2|16|.|many
CASSPRVGEDTGELFF
TGCGCCAGCAGCCCAAGAGTGGGGGAGGACACCGGGGAGCTGTTTTTT
>TRBV5-1|TRBJ2-5|13|.|.
CASSFGYQETQYF
TGCGCCAGCAGCTTTGGATACCAAGAGACCCAGTACTTC
>TRBV6-5|TRBJ2-3|12|.|few
CASRASSDTQYF
TGTGCCAGCAGAGCGTCGTCAGATACGCAGTATTTT
>TRBV7-2|TRBJ1-1|16|TRBD1|.
CASSPGTGVWSTEAFF
TGTGCCAGCAGCCCAGGGACAGGGGTTTGGAGCACTGAAGCTTTCTTT
>TRBV7-9|TRBJ1-2|12|.|many
CASSSGMSGYTF
TGTGCCAGCAGCTCCGGGATGTCGGGCTACACCTTC
>TRBV12-3/TRBV12-4|TRBJ2-2|14|TRBD2|.
CASGLAGEVGELFF
TGTGCCAGCGGACTAGCGGGAGAGGTCGGGGAGCTGTTTTTT
>TRBV20-1|TRBJ2-7|11|.|few
CSATNRDEQYF
TGCAGTGCTACCAACAGGGACGAGCAGTACTTC
>TRBV7-9|TRBJ2-3|14|.|.
CASNRERTFDTQYF
TGTGCCAGCAACCGGGAACGAACGTTCGATACGCAGTATTTT
>TRBV12-3/TRBV12-4|TRBJ2-2|16|TRBD2|many
CASSLWRGGPPGELFF
TGTGCCAGCAGTTTATGGCGGGGGGGCCCACCCGGGGAGCTGTTTTTT
>TRBV18|TRBJ2-7|14|.|few
CASSLYQGTYEQYF
TGTGCCAGCTCACTATACCAGGGGACCTACGAGCAGTACTTC
>TRBV20-1|TRBJ2-7|15|TRBD1|many
CSASTDREFSYEQYF
TGCAGTGCTAGTACGGACAGGGAATTTTCCTACGAGCAGTACTTC
>TRBV28|TRBJ2-1|15|TRBD2|many
CASSKTSGRAHEQFF
TGTGCCAGCAGCAAAACTAGCGGGAGGGCCCATGAGCAGTTCTTC
>TRBV20-1|TRBJ2-1|13|.|few
CSGFGSSYNEQFF
TGCAGTGGATTCGGGAGCTCCTACAATGAGCAGTTCTTC
>TRBV4-2|TRBJ1-3|15|.|few
CASSQVQGWRDTIYF
TGTGCCAGCAGCCAAGTACAGGGTTGGCGGGACACCATATATTTT
>TRBV18|TRBJ2-7|14|.|.
CASSPGLSGAEQYF
TGTGCCAGCTCACCAGGCCTTAGCGGTGCCGAGCAGTACTTC
>TRBV27|TRBJ2-2|15|TRBD2|few
CASSPIAGGTGELFF
TGTGCCAGCAGTCCCATAGCGGGCGGCACCGGGGAGCTGTTTTTT
>TRBV5-1|TRBJ1-1|15|.|.
CASSLIGSLNTEAFF
TGCGCCAGCAGCTTGATAGGGTCCCTGAACACTGAAGCTTTCTTT
>TRBV4-1|TRBJ2-1|16|.|.
CASSQVKARSYNEQFF
TGCGCCAGCAGCCAGGTAAAGGCGAGATCCTACAATGAGCAGTTCTTC
>TRBV19|TRBJ2-1|15|.|.
CASSNGLAPYNEQFF
TGTGCCAGTAGTAATGGGCTAGCGCCCTACAATGAGCAGTTCTTC
>TRBV7-9|TRBJ2-3|14|.|.
CASSLDRVEDTQYF
TGTGCCAGCAGCTTAGACAGGGTGGAAGATACGCAGTATTTT
>TRBV7-6|TRBJ1-5|15|.|.
CASSSGGDSNQPQHF
TGTGCCAGCAGCTCGGGGGGGGATAGCAATCAGCCCCAGCATTTT
>TRBV5-1|TRBJ1-2|14|.|many
CASSFQPRDSGYTF
TGCGCCAGCAGCTTCCAACCCAGGGACTCTGGCTACACCTTC
>TRBV29-1|TRBJ2-3|12|.|many
CSVDHSTDTQYF
TGCAGCGTAGATCACAGCACAGATACGCAGTATTTT
>TRBV20-1|TRBJ2-7|14|.|many
CSAIGTPIPYEQYF
TGCAGTGCTATAGGGACACCTATTCCTTACGAGCAGTACTTC
>TRBV12-3/TRBV12-4|TRBJ2-2|15|.|many
CASIMRAVNTGELFF
TGTGCCAGCATAATGCGGGCGGTGAACACCGGGGAGCTGTTTTTT
>TRBV7-9|TRBJ2-7|14|.|many
CASSLTGVVGEQYF
TGTGCCAGCAGCTTAACGGGGGTAGTCGGCGAGCAGTACTTC
>TRBV29-1|TRBJ2-1|18|.|.
CSVDSRGEKTRTYNEQFF
TGCAGCGTTGACAGTAGGGGGGAAAAAACAAGGACCTACAATGAGCAGTTCTTC
>TRBV27|TRBJ2-2|13|.|.
CASSSTGAGELFF
TGTGCCAGCAGCTCGACGGGGGCCGGGGAGCTGTTTTTT
>TRBV12-3/TRBV12-4|TRBJ2-3|13|.|many
CASLSGRTDTQYF
TGTGCCAGCCTTAGCGGCCGCACAGATACGCAGTATTTT
>TRBV5-1|TRBJ1-1|14|.|few
CASSLAGRTTEAFF
TGCGCCAGCAGCTTGGCCGGGAGGACTACTGAAGCTTTCTTT
>TRBV20-1|TRBJ2-1|14|TRBD2|large
CSASQLAGGDEQFF
TGCAGTGCTAGCCAACTAGCGGGAGGCGATGAGCAGTTCTTC
>TRBV20-1|TRBJ2-2|17|.|.
CSARDLFGTANTGELFF
TGCAGTGCTAGAGATCTTTTTGGGACGGCGAACACCGGGGAGCTGTTTTTT
>TRBV5-1|TRBJ2-3|13|TRBD2|.
CATASGRPDTQYF
TGCGCCACCGCTAGCGGGAGACCAGATACGCAGTATTTT
>TRBV20-1|TRBJ2-3|14|.|many
CSARDRRGSDTQYF
TGCAGTGCTAGAGATCGTCGGGGGTCGGATACGCAGTATTTT
>TRBV5-1|TRBJ1-2|15|.|.
CASSEGLGRDGGYTF
TGCGCCAGCAGCGAGGGGCTCGGCAGGGATGGTGGCTACACCTTC
>TRBV29-1|TRBJ2-7|11|TRBD2|few
CSVEASGKQYF
TGCAGCGTTGAGGCCAGCGGGAAGCAGTACTTC
>TRBV29-1|TRBJ2-3|14|.|many
CSVEDFSGTDTQYF
TGCAGCGTTGAAGATTTTAGTGGCACAGATACGCAGTATTTT
>TRBV12-3/TRBV12-4|TRBJ2-2|13|.|.
CASSPIYTGELFF
TGTGCCAGCAGTCCCATTTACACCGGGGAGCTGTTTTTT
>TRBV5-1|TRBJ1-1|15|.|.
CASSLDTGPVTEAFF
TGCGCCAGCAGCTTGGATACAGGACCGGTCACTGAAGCTTTCTTT
>TRBV20-1|TRBJ1-4|10|.|many
CSAQGTKLFF
TGCAGTGCACAAGGGACCAAACTGTTTTTT
>TRBV9|TRBJ2-1|12|.|.
CASSAGNNEQFF
TGTGCCAGCAGCGCGGGGAACAATGAGCAGTTCTTC
>TRBV6-2/TRBV6-3|TRBJ1-1|16|TRBD1|many
CASSPISQTGGTEAFF
TGTGCCAGCAGCCCTATTAGCCAAACAGGGGGAACTGAAGCTTTCTTT
>TRBV20-1|TRBJ1-1|16|TRBD1|many
CSARGVDRGIDTEAFF
TGCAGTGCTAGAGGAGTCGACAGGGGTATCGACACTGAAGCTTTCTTT
>TRBV5-1|TRBJ2-1|14|.|many
CASSLGSQYNEQFF
TGCGCCAGCAGCTTGGGGAGCCAATACAATGAGCAGTTCTTC
>TRBV20-1|TRBJ2-3|14|.|many
CSAREGTTTDTQYF
TGCAGTGCTAGAGAGGGGACCACCACAGATACGCAGTATTTT
>TRBV12-3/TRBV12-4|TRBJ2-3|11|.|many
CASSQKDTQYF
TGTGCCAGCAGCCAAAAAGATACGCAGTATTTT
>TRBV12-3/TRBV12-4|TRBJ1-4|18|TRBD1|few
CASSFSLGGEATNEKLFF
TGTGCCAGCAGCTTCTCCCTAGGGGGCGAGGCGACTAATGAAAAACTGTTTTTT
>TRBV7-3|TRBJ1-6|15|.|few
CASSPQGSYNSPLHF
TGTGCCAGCAGCCCTCAGGGCTCCTATAATTCACCCCTCCACTTT
>TRBV7-9|TRBJ2-4|17|TRBD2|many
CASSPERGEVAKNIQYF
TGTGCCAGCAGCCCAGAGCGGGGGGAGGTAGCCAAAAACATTCAGTACTTC
>TRBV20-1|TRBJ2-7|15|.|few
CSATKVRGSQGEQYF
TGCAGTGCTACAAAAGTAAGGGGCAGTCAGGGCGAGCAGTACTTC
>TRBV6-6|TRBJ2-1|12|.|many
CASSYGGFEQFF
TGTGCCAGCAGCTACGGTGGATTTGAGCAGTTCTTC